This T cell receptor gamma chain was sequenced during a study of gamma delta lymphoproliferative disorders and STAT genes. Study details: Some sequenced Tgammadelta LGLL patients were symptomatic; others had indolent disease. For the delta chain, EuroClonality-NGS standard procedure was applied.

The germline V gene has CDR1 GITISATS and CDR2 ISYDGTV (reference sequence). The CDR3 has 16 residues. TCRdb repeated clone calling on the multiplex PCR reads with CATT. The sample yields roughly 2,000 gamma-chain clones, roughly 10% seen once. PBMCs from patients and controls supplied the genomic DNA for sequencing. This clone occurred a few times. The protein recorded in TCRdb matches a much larger clone and deviates from this DNA's translation at residue 11, suggesting a read error; the protein here is obtained by translating the DNA. Sequencing used blood. The V gene is TRGV9, the J gene TRGJP. Here the J gene was assigned by germline matching of the DNA, as TCRdb has none. The TCR originated in a human donor with gamma-delta T-cell large granular lymphocyte leukemia. The CDR3 here is CALWEVGELGIKIKVF. In DNA, the CDR3 is TGTGCCTTGTGGGAGGTTGGTGAGTTGGGCATAAAAATCAAGGTATTT.